The 23 T cell receptor beta chains in this list originate from one sample, sequenced in a study of vaccination and CD4 T cells after COVID-19. Antigen specificity for these receptors is unknown. Oncomine TCR Beta short-read sequencing was applied to DNA from cultured CD4+ T cells. TCRdb re-called the PCR reads through MiXCR, storing one row per CDR3 protein. The table has about 21,000 distinct CDR3 sequences, 42% seen once; the top ten hold roughly a tenth. Specified time point: late sampling 161 to 241 days after vaccination in three convalescent patients. Treatment denoted: roughly ten-day PBMC culture with coronavirus spike peptide pools or control peptides (ViraFEST assay). The input for sequencing was CD4+ T cells from blood, cultured in vitro, taken about 7 months after SARS-CoV-2 vaccination. The receptor source for this set is a human donor who had recovered from COVID-19.

This clonotype was recorded only once. The V gene is TRBV20-1, the J gene TRBJ2-7; D gene uncertain. V was pared by 3 bases and J by 0 bases, with 9 bases between. From germline, CDR1 is DFQATT and CDR2 SNEGSKA (reference sequence). The CDR3 sequence is 13 residues long. The CDR3: CSASSHSSYEQYF. The CDR3 bases are TGCAGTGCTAGTTCCCACAGCTCCTACGAGCAGTACTTC.

The chain carries TRBV5-5 and TRBJ2-7; 8 bases map to TRBD2. The CDR3 is 15 amino acids. Germline V gene data show CDR1 as SGHKS and CDR2 as YYEKEE (reference sequence). V was pared by 0 bases and J by 3 bases, with 5 bases of the junction left unmatched. Written as DNA, the CDR3 is TGTGCCAGCAGCTTGGCCGGGGGGGCCATCTACGAGCAGTACTTC. Amino acids: CASSLAGGAIYEQYF.

The genes are TRBV6-5 and TRBJ2-7; 8 nucleotides line up with TRBD1. V lost 4 bases, J lost 7 bases, and 15 bases stayed unmatched. CDR1 and CDR2 from the germline V gene are MNHEY and SVGAGI. The length of the CDR3 is 16 residues. The CDR3 nucleotides read TGTGCCAGCAGTTCTTCCGGCGGGACAGGTTATGGTGAGCAGTACTTC. It yields the protein CASSSSGGTGYGEQYF.

The chain combines TRBV27 with TRBJ2-3; D gene ambiguous. Trimming shortened V by 2 bases and J by 1 base, and 4 bases separated the two germline ends. Germline lookup yields CDR1 MNHEY and CDR2 SMNVEV (reference sequence). This CDR3 is built from 13 residues. The CDR3 protein is CASSLGRTDTQYF. The CDR3 coding sequence is TGTGCCAGCAGTTTAGGCCGCACAGATACGCAGTATTTT.

This chain joins TRBV10-3 and TRBJ2-3; D is undetermined. V lost 4 bases and J 0 bases, leaving 5 bases between the germline ends. The CDR3 runs to 13 residues. Germline V lookup: CDR1 ENHRY, CDR2 SYGVKD. CDR3 protein: CAISGPSTDTQYF. CDR3 bases: TGTGCCATCAGTGGGCCTAGCACAGATACGCAGTATTTT.

Written as DNA, the CDR3 is TGCAGTGGGTCGGAGCGGGAGAGGGGCACAGATACGCAGTATTTT. Its protein product is CSGSERERGTDTQYF. The chain recombines TRBV20-1 with TRBJ2-3; 8 bases agree with TRBD2. Germline-derived CDR1 and CDR2 are DFQATT and SNEGSKA (reference sequence). The CDR3 consists of 15 residues. The V and J ends lost 7 bases and 1 base, in that order; junction bases with no gene match: 10.

The gene calls are TRBV20-1 and TRBJ2-7; 13 bases are shared with TRBD2. V lost 1 base, J lost 0 bases, and 15 bases stayed unmatched. Germline V lookup: CDR1 DFQATT, CDR2 SNEGSKA (reference sequence). The CDR3 is 20 amino acids. CDR3 loop: CSARARAVTSGRASSYEQYF. CDR3 nucleotide sequence: TGCAGTGCTAGAGCTCGAGCAGTTACTAGCGGGAGGGCCAGCTCCTACGAGCAGTACTTC.

The chain couples TRBV6-1 to TRBJ2-7; no clear D gene. CDR1 and CDR2 (germline): MNHNS, SASEGT. The CDR3 runs 11 residues. Trimming took off 6 bases at V and 5 bases at J, with 8 bases between the two ends. The CDR3 loop reads CASRLRNEQYF. CDR3 coding DNA: TGTGCCAGCAGGCTAAGGAACGAGCAGTACTTC.

The chain recombines TRBV27 with TRBJ2-3, with D possibly matching TRBD1 (5 bases). CDR3 size: 17 residues. CDR1 and CDR2 from the germline V gene are MNHEY and SMNVEV (reference sequence). Trimming shortened V by 4 bases and J by 2 bases, and 19 bases separated the two germline ends. CDR3 nucleotides: TGTGCCAGCAGTTCCCGTGGGGCCTTGACTCTCACAGATACGCAGTATTTT. It is translated as CASSSRGALTLTDTQYF.

The rearrangement links TRBV6-1 to TRBJ2-5, with no clear D. With 3 bases removed from V and 1 base from J, the gap between germline ends came to 6 bases. From germline, CDR1 is MNHNS and CDR2 SASEGT. This CDR3 comprises 13 residues. CDR3 amino acids: CASSEEFQETQYF. The CDR3 DNA follows: TGTGCCAGCAGTGAGGAATTCCAAGAGACCCAGTACTTC.

The chain combines TRBV2 with TRBJ2-3; D unclear. The CDR3 is made up of 15 amino acids. The V gene's germline CDR1 is SNHLY and CDR2 FYNNEI. Trimming took off 3 bases at V and 4 bases at J, with 14 bases between the two ends. The CDR3 nucleotides are TGTGCCAGCAGTGAGCGGCCTATTGATGCAGATACGCAGTATTTT. Amino acids: CASSERPIDADTQYF.

J is TRBJ2-5 and V is TRBV5-8; the D is unclear. From germline, CDR1 is SGHTS and CDR2 YDEGEE. The CDR3 sequence is 17 residues long. V lost 0 bases and J lost 5, with 20 bases in between. The CDR3 DNA reads TGTGCCAGCAGCTTGGGCTCCGTAGTTGGTCTGGGGGAGACCCAGTACTTC. Translating it yields CASSLGSVVGLGETQYF.

This clonotype was found a few times. The chain employs TRBV20-1 and TRBJ2-1, with D possibly matching TRBD2 (6 bases). V was trimmed by 0 bases and J by 7 bases, leaving 19 bases between them. The CDR3 covers 16 residues. Germline CDR1 is DFQATT and CDR2 is SNEGSKA (reference sequence). CDR3 in amino acids: CSARDPGPSGRNEQFF. The CDR3 DNA follows: TGCAGTGCTAGAGATCCAGGACCTAGTGGGAGGAATGAGCAGTTCTTC.

On this clonotype itself: The junction departs from germline at one end; a sequencing error may be responsible. V is TRBV28 and J is TRBJ1-2; D ambiguous. The CDR3 totals 11 residues. From germline, CDR1 is MDHEN and CDR2 SYDVKM. CDR3 in DNA: TGTGCCAGCAGTTTTAGGAGTCTCTGGGCCTTC. It yields the protein CASSFRSLWAF.

The chain carries TRBV20-1 and TRBJ2-1, with D maybe TRBD2 (5 bases). CDR1 and CDR2 from the germline V gene are DFQATT and SNEGSKA (reference sequence). The CDR3 consists of 14 residues. V was pared by 6 bases and J by 8 bases, with 20 bases between. The CDR3 protein is CSAHQGLRRHEQFF. As DNA, the CDR3 is TGCAGTGCACACCAAGGACTGAGACGCCATGAGCAGTTCTTC.

This clonotype was recorded a few times. The J gene is TRBJ2-3, the V gene TRBV7-2; D gene ambiguous. Germline-derived CDR1 and CDR2 are SGHTA and FQGNSA. V was shortened by 2 bases and J by 6 bases, with 9 bases between the two germline ends. The CDR3 extends over 13 amino acids. In DNA, the CDR3 is TGTGCCAGCAGCTTAATGTTATTCGATACGCAGTATTTT. Translating gives CASSLMLFDTQYF.

Only a few counts were recorded for this clonotype. The chain uses TRBV20-1 and TRBJ2-1; unclear D gene. CDR3 length: 11 amino acids. V was shortened by 5 bases and J by 6 bases, with 8 bases between the two germline ends. CDR1 is DFQATT and CDR2 is SNEGSKA in the germline V gene (reference sequence). This CDR3 reads CSAQFSNEQFF. CDR3 nucleotides: TGCAGTGCTCAATTTAGCAATGAGCAGTTCTTC.

The chain couples TRBV19 to TRBJ1-6; D not resolved. Per the germline V gene, CDR1 is LNHDA and CDR2 is SQIVND (reference sequence). V was cut by 8 bases and J by 6 bases, with 17 bases left in between. This CDR3 has 15 residues. This CDR3 reads CASSSKAAGNSPLHF. CDR3 nucleotide sequence: TGTGCCAGTTCATCCAAGGCGGCCGGTAATTCACCCCTCCACTTT.

The V call is TRBV20-1, the J call TRBJ1-2; 8 bases line up with TRBD1. CDR1 and CDR2 from the germline V gene are DFQATT and SNEGSKA (reference sequence). V lost 5 bases and J lost 4; bases outside the gene matches: 18. The CDR3 contains 17 residues. DNA of the CDR3: TGCAGTGCTCACGCAGCCTCGGGACAGGATATGTTCTATGGCTACACCTTC. Its protein product is CSAHAASGQDMFYGYTF.

This clonotype was seen more than once but under ten times. The chain couples TRBV20-1 to TRBJ1-5; D is perhaps TRBD1 (5 bases). Trimming took 5 bases from V and 3 from J, leaving 11 bases between them. CDR1 is DFQATT and CDR2 is SNEGSKA in the germline V gene (reference sequence). The CDR3 contains 13 residues. CDR3 bases: TGCAGTGCTGGTGACAGCTACAATCAGCCCCAGCATTTT. It codes for CSAGDSYNQPQHF.

The J gene is TRBJ2-1, the V gene TRBV7-8, with TRBD1 identical over 11 bases. This CDR3 contains 17 residues. Trimming removed 5 bases from V and 7 bases from J; junction bases left unmatched: 13. The germline CDR1 and CDR2 sequences are SGHVS and FQNEAQ. In DNA, the CDR3 is TGTGCCAGCAGCATTAGGTTCGGACAGGGGGCAGGGAATGAGCAGTTCTTC. Protein product: CASSIRFGQGAGNEQFF. The entire variable domain, with the rest obtained from reference TRBV7-8 and TRBJ2-1, is as follows: GAGVSQSPRYKVAKRGQDVALRCDPISGHVSLFWYQQALGQGPEFLTYFQNEAQLDKSGLPSDRFFAERPEGSVSTLKIQRTQQEDSAVYLCASSIRFGQGAGNEQFFGPGTRLTVL.

This sequence joins TRBV20-1 and TRBJ2-5; D is unclear. V was cut by 3 bases and J by 3 bases, with 5 bases left in between. CDR3 length: 11 residues. Germline CDR1 DFQATT, CDR2 SNEGSKA (reference sequence). The CDR3 protein is CSASPEETQYF. The CDR3 region has the DNA TGCAGTGCTAGCCCAGAAGAGACCCAGTACTTC.

The chain is built from TRBV19 and TRBJ2-1, with 8 nucleotides matching TRBD2. The J segment lost 6 bases and the V segment lost 9 bases, leaving 7 bases of the junction unmatched. Germline V lookup: CDR1 LNHDA, CDR2 SQIVND (reference sequence). The CDR3 totals 13 residues. The DNA for the CDR3 is TGTGCCAGCGGGAGGGCCTTGTTCAATGAGCAGTTCTTC. This sequence encodes CASGRALFNEQFF.